The present T cell receptor (beta chain) was sequenced within a study of blood T cell repertoires in COVID-19. In the study overall: Collection of acute and convalescent COVID-19 samples took place in the United States, Italy and Spain. Sources were T cells, B-cell-depleted T cells, or PBMCs; the material itself was cDNA or gDNA.

Clones were read by immunoSEQ multiplex PCR, and TCRdb kept only the in-frame ones, dropping some. The data show 300,000 or so clones, 91% seen once. The CDR3 totals 14 residues. Germline V lookup: CDR1 SGHTA, CDR2 FQGNSA. V gave up 5 bases and J gave up 6 bases; unmatched junction bases: 7. This sequence was found in a woman aged 30 to 39 with COVID-19, enrolled during active disease. The sample consisted of peripheral blood. This chain links TRBV7-2 with TRBJ1-2; 9 nucleotides match TRBD1. In DNA form, the CDR3 reads TGTGCCAGCAGCCTGGTAACAGGGGGCGATGGCTACACCTTC. This encodes CASSLVTGGDGYTF.